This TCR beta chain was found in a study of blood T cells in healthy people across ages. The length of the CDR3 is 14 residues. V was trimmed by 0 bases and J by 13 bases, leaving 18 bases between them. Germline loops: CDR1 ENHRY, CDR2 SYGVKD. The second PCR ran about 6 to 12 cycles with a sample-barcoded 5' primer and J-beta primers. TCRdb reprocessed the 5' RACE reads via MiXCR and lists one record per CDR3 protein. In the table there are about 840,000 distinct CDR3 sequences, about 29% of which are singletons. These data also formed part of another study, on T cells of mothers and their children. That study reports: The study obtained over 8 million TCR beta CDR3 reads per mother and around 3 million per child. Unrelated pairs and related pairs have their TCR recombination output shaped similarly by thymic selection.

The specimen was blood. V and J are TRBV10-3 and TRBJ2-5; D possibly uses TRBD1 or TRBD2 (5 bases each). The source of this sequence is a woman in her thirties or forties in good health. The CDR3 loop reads CAISESSDRGERYF. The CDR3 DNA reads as TGTGCCATCAGTGAGTCGAGCGATAGGGGAGAGCGGTACTTC.